This T cell receptor (beta chain) was identified in a study of cytomegalovirus exposure and HLA in healthy donors. V was shortened by 2 bases and J by 1 base, with 6 bases between the two germline ends. The CDR3 has 13 residues. The V gene's germline CDR1 is SGHRS and CDR2 YFSETQ. Primers included in the PCR were 60 Vbeta and 13 Jbeta primers. Data came from immunoSEQ multiplex PCR; TCRdb stores just in-frame clones and leaves some out. This table holds 150,000 or so clones, about 80% found once. The sequenced sample consisted of PBMCs. The clonotype was recovered from a man aged 25-45 years in good health and CMV-seronegative. This chain links TRBV5-1 with TRBJ1-1; unclear D gene. CDR3 loop: CASSFSSNTEAFF. CDR3 sequence (DNA): TGCGCCAGCAGCTTTTCATCGAACACTGAAGCTTTCTTT.